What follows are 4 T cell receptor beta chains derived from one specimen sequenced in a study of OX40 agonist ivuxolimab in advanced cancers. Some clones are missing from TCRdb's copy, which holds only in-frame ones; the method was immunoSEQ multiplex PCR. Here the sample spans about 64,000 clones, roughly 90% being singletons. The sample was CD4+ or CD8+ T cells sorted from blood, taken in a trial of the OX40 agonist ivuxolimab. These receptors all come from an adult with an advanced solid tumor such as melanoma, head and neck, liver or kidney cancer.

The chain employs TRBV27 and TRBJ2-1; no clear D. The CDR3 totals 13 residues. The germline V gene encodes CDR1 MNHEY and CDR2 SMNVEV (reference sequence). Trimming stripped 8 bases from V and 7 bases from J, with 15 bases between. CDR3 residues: CASWAFLGNEQFF. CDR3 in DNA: TGTGCCAGCTGGGCGTTCTTAGGGAATGAGCAGTTCTTC.

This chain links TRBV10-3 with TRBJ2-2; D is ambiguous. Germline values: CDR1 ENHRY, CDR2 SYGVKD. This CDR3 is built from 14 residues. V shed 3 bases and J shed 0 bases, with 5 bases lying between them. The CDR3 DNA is TGTGCCATCAGTGATTCCTCGAACACCGGGGAGCTGTTTTTT. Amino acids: CAISDSSNTGELFF.

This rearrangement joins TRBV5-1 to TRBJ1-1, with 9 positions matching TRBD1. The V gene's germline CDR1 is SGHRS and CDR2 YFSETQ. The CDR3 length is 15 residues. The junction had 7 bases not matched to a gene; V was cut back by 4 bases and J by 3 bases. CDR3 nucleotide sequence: TGCGCCAGCAGCGGGGGGGACAGGGTGGACACTGAAGCTTTCTTT. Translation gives CASSGGDRVDTEAFF.

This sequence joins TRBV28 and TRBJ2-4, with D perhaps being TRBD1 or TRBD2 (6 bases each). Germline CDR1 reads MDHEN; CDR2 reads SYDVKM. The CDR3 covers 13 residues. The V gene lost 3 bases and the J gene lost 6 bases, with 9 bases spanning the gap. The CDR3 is CASSLGGSNIQYF. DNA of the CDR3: TGTGCCAGCAGTTTGGGGGGCTCAAACATTCAGTACTTC. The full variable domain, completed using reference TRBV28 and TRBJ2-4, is DVKVTQSSRYLVKRTGEKVFLECVQDMDHENMFWYRQDPGLGLRLIYFSYDVKMKEKGDIPEGYSVSREKKERFSLILESASTNQTSMYLCASSLGGSNIQYFGAGTRLSVL.